A single sample is the source of the 10 T cell receptor beta chains below, sequenced in a study of blood T cell repertoires in COVID-19. The assay was immunoSEQ multiplex PCR, and TCRdb's table has in-frame clones only and misses some. The sample lists over 60,000 clones, 85% to 90% occurring once. The sample taken for sequencing was peripheral blood. Receptors originate from a man between 65 and 85 years old with active or convalescent COVID-19.

Only a few counts were recorded for this clone. CDR3 in DNA: TGTGCCATCAGTTCCCGGGAAAGGGATGAGCAGTTCTTC. Its protein product is CAISSRERDEQFF. The chain recombines TRBV10-3 with TRBJ2-1; a possible D gene is TRBD2 (5 bases). CDR3 size: 13 residues. V dropped 5 bases and J dropped 8 bases, with 13 bases sitting between them. Germline V gene data show CDR1 as ENHRY and CDR2 as SYGVKD.

V and J are TRBV18 and TRBJ2-1; 8 nucleotides align to TRBD2. Germline assignment: CDR1 KGHSH and CDR2 LQKENI. J gave up 0 bases and V 4 bases, and 2 bases lay outside the gene matches. This CDR3 is built from 15 residues. The CDR3 is CASSLAGGSYNEQFF. CDR3 DNA sequence: TGTGCCAGCTCACTGGCGGGAGGCTCCTACAATGAGCAGTTCTTC.

V and J are TRBV28 and TRBJ1-4, with D perhaps matching TRBD1 (6 bases). The CDR3 is 14 amino acids. The V gene lost 1 base and the J gene lost 8 bases, with 11 bases spanning the gap. The germline V gene has CDR1 MDHEN and CDR2 SYDVKM. The CDR3 DNA reads as TGTGCCAGCAGTTTATCAGGGGTGTCCGAAAAACTGTTTTTT. Protein product: CASSLSGVSEKLFF.

The chain links TRBV7-6 to TRBJ1-6; D gene unclear. CDR1 is SGHVS and CDR2 is FNYEAQ in the germline V gene. Deletions cut 0 bases from V and 7 bases from J, with 7 bases between. The CDR3 has 14 residues. The CDR3 spells CASSLATRNSPLHF. The CDR3 coding sequence is TGTGCCAGCAGCTTAGCGACACGAAATTCACCCCTCCACTTT.

There are a few counts of this clone. The chain couples TRBV27 to TRBJ1-1, with D perhaps matching TRBD1 (6 bases). Germline CDR1 MNHEY, CDR2 SMNVEV (reference sequence). The V and J ends lost 3 bases and 4 bases respectively, with 12 bases between them. The CDR3 consists of 14 residues. The CDR3 is CASSLTGGGTEAFF. The CDR3 region has the DNA TGTGCCAGCAGTTTGACAGGCGGGGGCACTGAAGCTTTCTTT.

This chain links TRBV2 with TRBJ2-7; 9 bases are shared with TRBD2. This CDR3 spans 15 amino acids. Germline trimming cut 6 bases from V and 3 bases from J; bases unmatched to any gene: 9. Per the germline V gene, CDR1 is SNHLY and CDR2 is FYNNEI. The CDR3 spells CASRAGLATFYEQYF. In nucleotides, the CDR3 is TGTGCCAGCAGGGCGGGACTAGCAACCTTCTACGAGCAGTACTTC.

The J gene is TRBJ1-5, the V gene TRBV28; 7 nucleotides align to TRBD1. Germline assignment: CDR1 MDHEN and CDR2 SYDVKM. Trimming removed 6 bases from V and 3 bases from J; junction bases left unmatched: 5. The length of the CDR3 is 14 residues. The CDR3 DNA follows: TGTGCCAGCAGCCCAGGGACAGCCAATCAGCCCCAGCATTTT. This encodes CASSPGTANQPQHF.

The chain employs TRBV5-1 and TRBJ2-2; D gene ambiguous. Germline-derived CDR1 and CDR2 are SGHRS and YFSETQ. The CDR3 spans 14 residues. V lost 5 bases, J lost 4 bases, and 12 bases lay in between. The chain's CDR3 is CASRVPGGTGELFF. As DNA, the CDR3 is TGCGCCAGCAGGGTACCCGGTGGCACCGGGGAGCTGTTTTTT.

The genes are TRBV24-1 and TRBJ2-2, with 10 bases fitting TRBD2. Trimming took 3 bases from V and 7 from J; bases not matched to a gene: 7. The germline V gene has CDR1 KGHDR and CDR2 SFDVKD. CDR3 length: 16 amino acids. The CDR3 bases are TGTGCCACCAGTGATCCTTCTAGCGGGAGCTTCGGGGAGCTGTTTTTT. Amino acids: CATSDPSSGSFGELFF.

The table lists this clone with a few counts. This chain joins TRBV28 and TRBJ1-2; 9 nucleotides agree with TRBD1. CDR3 length equals 15 residues. The junction had 12 bases not matched to a gene; V was cut back by 5 bases and J by 8 bases. The germline V gene has CDR1 MDHEN and CDR2 SYDVKM. The CDR3 DNA reads as TGTGCCAGCAGTGGGGCAGACAGGGGGTTGGACGGCTACACCTTC. It is translated as CASSGADRGLDGYTF.